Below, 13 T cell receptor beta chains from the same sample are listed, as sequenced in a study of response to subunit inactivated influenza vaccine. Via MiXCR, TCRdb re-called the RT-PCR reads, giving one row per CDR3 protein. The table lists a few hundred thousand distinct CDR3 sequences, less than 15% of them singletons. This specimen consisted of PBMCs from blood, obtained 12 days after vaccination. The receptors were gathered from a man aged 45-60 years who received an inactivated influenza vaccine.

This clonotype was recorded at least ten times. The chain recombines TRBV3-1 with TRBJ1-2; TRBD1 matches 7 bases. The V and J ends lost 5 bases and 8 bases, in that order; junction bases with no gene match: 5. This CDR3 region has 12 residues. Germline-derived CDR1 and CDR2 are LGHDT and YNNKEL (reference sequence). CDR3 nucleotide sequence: TGTGCCAGCAGCAAGACAGGGCTCGGCTACACCTTC. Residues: CASSKTGLGYTF.

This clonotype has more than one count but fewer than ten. Written as DNA, the CDR3 is TGTGCCAGCAGCCCTAGGTCCGGAGGGGGTAGCAATCAGCCCCAGCATTTT. It specifies CASSPRSGGGSNQPQHF. The V and J genes are TRBV11-3 and TRBJ1-5; possible D gene TRBD1, 6 bases. Deletions cut 5 bases from V and 0 bases from J, with 17 bases between. The CDR3 is 17 amino acids. Germline CDR1 reads SGHNT; CDR2 reads YENEEA.

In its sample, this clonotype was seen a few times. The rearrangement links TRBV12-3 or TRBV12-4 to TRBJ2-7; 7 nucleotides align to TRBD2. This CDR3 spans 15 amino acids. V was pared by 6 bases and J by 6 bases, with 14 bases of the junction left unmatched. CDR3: CASSFNRGLGLEQYF. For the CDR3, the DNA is TGTGCCAGCAGCTTCAACCGTGGACTAGGTCTCGAGCAGTACTTC.

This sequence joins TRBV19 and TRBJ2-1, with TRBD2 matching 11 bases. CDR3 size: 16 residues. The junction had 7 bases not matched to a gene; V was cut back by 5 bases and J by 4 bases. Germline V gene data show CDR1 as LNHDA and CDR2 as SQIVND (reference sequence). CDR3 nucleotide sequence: TGTGCCAGTAGTTGGGCGGGGACTAGCGGATACAATGAGCAGTTCTTC. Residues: CASSWAGTSGYNEQFF.

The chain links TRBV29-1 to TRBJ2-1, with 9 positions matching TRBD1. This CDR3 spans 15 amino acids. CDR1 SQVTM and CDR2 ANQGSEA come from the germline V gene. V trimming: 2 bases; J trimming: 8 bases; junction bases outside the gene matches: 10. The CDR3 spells CSVERIGTGFDEQFF. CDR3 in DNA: TGCAGCGTTGAAAGAATCGGGACAGGGTTCGATGAGCAGTTCTTC.

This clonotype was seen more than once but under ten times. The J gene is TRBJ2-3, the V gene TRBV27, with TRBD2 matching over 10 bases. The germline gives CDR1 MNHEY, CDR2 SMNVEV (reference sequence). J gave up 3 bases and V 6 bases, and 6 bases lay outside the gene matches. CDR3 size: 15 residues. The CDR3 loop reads CASRRAGGPTDTQYF. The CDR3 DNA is TGTGCCAGCAGACGAGCGGGAGGGCCTACAGATACGCAGTATTTT.

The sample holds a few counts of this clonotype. The CDR3 protein is CASSQEARDWETQYF. Written as DNA, the CDR3 is TGCGCCAGCAGCCAAGAAGCACGCGATTGGGAGACCCAGTACTTC. This rearrangement joins TRBV4-3 to TRBJ2-5; no clear D gene. CDR3 length: 15 residues. Per the germline V gene, CDR1 is LGHNA and CDR2 is YSLEER. V gave up 0 bases and J gave up 5 bases, with 13 bases separating them.

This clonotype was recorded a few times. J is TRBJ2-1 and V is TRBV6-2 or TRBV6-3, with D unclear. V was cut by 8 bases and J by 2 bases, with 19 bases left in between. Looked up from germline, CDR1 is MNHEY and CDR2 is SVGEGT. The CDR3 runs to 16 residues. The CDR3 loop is CASALFAEPTYNEQFF. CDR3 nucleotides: TGTGCCAGCGCCCTCTTTGCGGAACCAACCTACAATGAGCAGTTCTTC.

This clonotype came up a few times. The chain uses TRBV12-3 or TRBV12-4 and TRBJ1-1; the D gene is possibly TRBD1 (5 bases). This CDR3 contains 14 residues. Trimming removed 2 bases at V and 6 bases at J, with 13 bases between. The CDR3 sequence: CASSLNLGRAEAFF. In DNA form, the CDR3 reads TGTGCCAGCAGTTTAAACCTGGGGCGAGCTGAAGCTTTCTTT.

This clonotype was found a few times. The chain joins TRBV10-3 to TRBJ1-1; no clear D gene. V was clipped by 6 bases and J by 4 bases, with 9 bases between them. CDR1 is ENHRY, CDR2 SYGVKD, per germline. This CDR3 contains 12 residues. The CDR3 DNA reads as TGTGCCATCAGAGAGGGTGGCACTGAAGCTTTCTTT. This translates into CAIREGGTEAFF.

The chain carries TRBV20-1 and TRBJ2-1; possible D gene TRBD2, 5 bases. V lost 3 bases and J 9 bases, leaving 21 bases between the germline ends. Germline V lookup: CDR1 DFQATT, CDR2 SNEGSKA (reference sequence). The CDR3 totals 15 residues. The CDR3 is CSASPDGNLVAEQFF. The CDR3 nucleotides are TGCAGTGCTAGCCCTGACGGGAATCTTGTTGCTGAGCAGTTCTTC.

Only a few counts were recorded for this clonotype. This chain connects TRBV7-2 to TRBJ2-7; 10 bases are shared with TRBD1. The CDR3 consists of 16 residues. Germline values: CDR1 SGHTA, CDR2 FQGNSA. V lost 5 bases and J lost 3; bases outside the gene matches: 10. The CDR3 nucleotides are TGTGCCAGCAGCCTGGCCGGGACAGGGGCCTACTACGAGCAGTACTTC. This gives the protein CASSLAGTGAYYEQYF.

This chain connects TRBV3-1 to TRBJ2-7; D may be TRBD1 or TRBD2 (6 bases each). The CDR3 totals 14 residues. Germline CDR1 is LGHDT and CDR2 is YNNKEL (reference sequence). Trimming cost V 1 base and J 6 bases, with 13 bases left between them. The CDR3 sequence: CASSQGGGLAEQYF. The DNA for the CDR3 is TGTGCCAGCAGCCAAGGTGGGGGGCTGGCCGAGCAGTACTTC.